This TCR beta chain was sequenced in a study of Ad26.COV2.S vaccination and SARS-CoV-2 variants. Study background: Trial arm assignment for the donor was COV1001 Ad26.COV2.S. Doses of Ad26.COV2.S were injected into muscle once or twice, 56 days apart.

Indicated treatment: around 19 received Ad26.COV2.S at low or high dose, single or two shots; several received placebo; per-sample allocation not given. It was on day 63 after the first vaccine or placebo injection that samples were taken. In Boston, an adult donor aged 18-55 years took part. An Ad26 vector was used to express Wuhan-strain SARS-CoV-2 spike as the vaccine. Measured with immunoSEQ multiplex PCR; TCRdb has only the in-frame clones, and not every one. This table has some 240,000 clones, around nine tenths appearing once. Germline V gene sequence: CDR1 MNHEY, CDR2 SVGAGI. Between the trimmed V and J ends, which lost 1 base and 3 bases, there was a span of 15 bases. The CDR3 is 16 residues long.

The chain couples TRBV6-5 to TRBJ1-2; the D gene is possibly TRBD1 (5 bases). The clonotype originates from a person aged 18 to 59 who received the Ad26.COV2.S COVID-19 vaccine or a placebo. The sequenced sample was peripheral blood, obtained in a trial of Ad26.COV2.S vaccine versus placebo. The chain's CDR3 is CASSYFSSGGYYGYTF. CDR3 bases: TGTGCCAGCAGTTACTTCAGCAGCGGGGGATACTATGGCTACACCTTC.